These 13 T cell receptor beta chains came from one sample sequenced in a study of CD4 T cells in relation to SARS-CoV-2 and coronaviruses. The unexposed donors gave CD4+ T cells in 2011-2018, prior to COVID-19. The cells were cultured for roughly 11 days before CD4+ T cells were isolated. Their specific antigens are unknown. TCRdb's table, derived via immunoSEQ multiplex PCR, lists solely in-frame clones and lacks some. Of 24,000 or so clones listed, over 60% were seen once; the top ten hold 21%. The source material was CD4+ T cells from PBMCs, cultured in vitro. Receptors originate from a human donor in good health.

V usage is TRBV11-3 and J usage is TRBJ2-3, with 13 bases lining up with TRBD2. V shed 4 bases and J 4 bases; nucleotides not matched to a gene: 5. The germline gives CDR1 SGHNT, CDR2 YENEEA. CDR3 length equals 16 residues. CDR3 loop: CASSSGLAGESDTQYF. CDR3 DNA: TGTGCCAGCAGCTCCGGACTAGCGGGAGAATCAGATACGCAGTATTTT.

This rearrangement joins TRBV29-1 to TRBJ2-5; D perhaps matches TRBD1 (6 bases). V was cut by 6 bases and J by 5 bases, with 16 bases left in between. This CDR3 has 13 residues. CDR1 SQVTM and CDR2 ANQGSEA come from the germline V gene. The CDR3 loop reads CSVTTGLGETQYF. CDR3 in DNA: TGCAGCGTGACTACAGGGTTAGGGGAGACCCAGTACTTC.

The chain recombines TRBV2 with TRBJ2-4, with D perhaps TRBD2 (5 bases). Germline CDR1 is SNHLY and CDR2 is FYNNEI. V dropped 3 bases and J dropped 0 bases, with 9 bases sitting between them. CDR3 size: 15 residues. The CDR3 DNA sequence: TGTGCCAGCAGTGAGACTACCCTAGCCAAAAACATTCAGTACTTC. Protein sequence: CASSETTLAKNIQYF.

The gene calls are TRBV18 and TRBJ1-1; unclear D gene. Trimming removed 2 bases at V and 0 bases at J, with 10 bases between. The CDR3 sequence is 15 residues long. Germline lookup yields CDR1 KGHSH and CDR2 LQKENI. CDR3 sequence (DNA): TGTGCCAGCTCACCAAGTGCTGTGGTGAACACTGAAGCTTTCTTT. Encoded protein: CASSPSAVVNTEAFF.

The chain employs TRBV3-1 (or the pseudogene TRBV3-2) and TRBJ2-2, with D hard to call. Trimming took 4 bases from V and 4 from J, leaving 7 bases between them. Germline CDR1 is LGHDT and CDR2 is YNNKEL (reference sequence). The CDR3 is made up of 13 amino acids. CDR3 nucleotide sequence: TGTGCCAGCAGCCCCAACTTCACCGGGGAGCTGTTTTTT. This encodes CASSPNFTGELFF.

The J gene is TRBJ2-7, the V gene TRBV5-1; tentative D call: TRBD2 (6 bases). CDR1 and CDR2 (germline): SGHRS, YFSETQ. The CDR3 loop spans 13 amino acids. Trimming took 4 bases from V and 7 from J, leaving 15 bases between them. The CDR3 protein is CASSPEEGGEQYF. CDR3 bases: TGCGCCAGCAGCCCGGAGGAGGGTGGGGAGCAGTACTTC.

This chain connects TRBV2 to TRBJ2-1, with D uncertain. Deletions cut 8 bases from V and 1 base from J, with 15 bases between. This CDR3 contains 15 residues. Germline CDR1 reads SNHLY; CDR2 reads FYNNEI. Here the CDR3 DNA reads TGTGCCAGCTACCCTCAGCCGGGTTCCTACAATGAGCAGTTCTTC. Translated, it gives CASYPQPGSYNEQFF.

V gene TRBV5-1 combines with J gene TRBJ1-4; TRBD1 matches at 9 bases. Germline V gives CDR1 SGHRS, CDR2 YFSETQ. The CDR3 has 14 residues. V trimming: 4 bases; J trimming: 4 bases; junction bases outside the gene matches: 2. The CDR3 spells CASSGTGINEKLFF. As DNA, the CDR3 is TGCGCCAGCAGCGGGACAGGGATTAATGAAAAACTGTTTTTT.

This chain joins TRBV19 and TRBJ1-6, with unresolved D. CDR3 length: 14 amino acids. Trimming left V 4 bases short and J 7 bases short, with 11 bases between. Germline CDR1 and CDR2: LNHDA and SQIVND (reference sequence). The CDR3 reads CASSRAQTNSPLHF. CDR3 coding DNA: TGTGCCAGTAGTAGGGCCCAAACCAATTCACCCCTCCACTTT. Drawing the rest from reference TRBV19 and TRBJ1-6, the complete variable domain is DGGITQSPKYLFRKEGQNVTLSCEQNLNHDAMYWYRQDPGQGLRLIYYSQIVNDFQKGDIAEGYSVSREKKESFPLTVTSAQKNPTAFYLCASSRAQTNSPLHFGNGTRLTVT.

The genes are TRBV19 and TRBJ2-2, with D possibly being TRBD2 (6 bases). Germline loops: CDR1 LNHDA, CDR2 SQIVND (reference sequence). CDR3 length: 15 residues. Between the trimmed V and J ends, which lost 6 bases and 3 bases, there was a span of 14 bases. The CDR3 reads CASSMGGSDTGELFF. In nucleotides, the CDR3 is TGTGCCAGTAGCATGGGGGGATCCGACACCGGGGAGCTGTTTTTT. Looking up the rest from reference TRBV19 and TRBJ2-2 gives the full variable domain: DGGITQSPKYLFRKEGQNVTLSCEQNLNHDAMYWYRQDPGQGLRLIYYSQIVNDFQKGDIAEGYSVSREKKESFPLTVTSAQKNPTAFYLCASSMGGSDTGELFFGEGSRLTVL.

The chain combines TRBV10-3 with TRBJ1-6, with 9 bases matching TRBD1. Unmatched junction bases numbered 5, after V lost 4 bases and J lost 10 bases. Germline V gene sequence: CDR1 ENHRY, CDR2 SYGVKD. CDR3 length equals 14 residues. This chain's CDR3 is CAISAGQGRSPLHF. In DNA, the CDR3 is TGTGCCATCAGTGCGGGACAGGGAAGGTCACCCCTCCACTTT.

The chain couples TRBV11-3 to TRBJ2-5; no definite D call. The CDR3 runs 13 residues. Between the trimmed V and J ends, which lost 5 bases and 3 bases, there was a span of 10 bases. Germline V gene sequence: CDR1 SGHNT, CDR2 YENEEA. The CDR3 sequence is CASSRGREETQYF. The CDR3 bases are TGTGCCAGCAGCCGCGGACGTGAAGAGACCCAGTACTTC. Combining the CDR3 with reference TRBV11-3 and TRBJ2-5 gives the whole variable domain EAGVVQSPRYKIIEKKQPVAFWCNPISGHNTLYWYLQNLGQGPELLIRYENEEAVDDSQLPKDRFSAERLKGVDSTLKIQPAELGDSAVYLCASSRGREETQYFGPGTRLLVL.

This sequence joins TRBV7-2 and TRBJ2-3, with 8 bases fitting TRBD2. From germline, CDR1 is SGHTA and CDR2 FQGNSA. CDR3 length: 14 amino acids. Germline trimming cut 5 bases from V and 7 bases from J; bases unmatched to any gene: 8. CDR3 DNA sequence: TGTGCCAGCAGCCCAGGACTAGCAGGCAATACGCAGTATTTT. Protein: CASSPGLAGNTQYF.